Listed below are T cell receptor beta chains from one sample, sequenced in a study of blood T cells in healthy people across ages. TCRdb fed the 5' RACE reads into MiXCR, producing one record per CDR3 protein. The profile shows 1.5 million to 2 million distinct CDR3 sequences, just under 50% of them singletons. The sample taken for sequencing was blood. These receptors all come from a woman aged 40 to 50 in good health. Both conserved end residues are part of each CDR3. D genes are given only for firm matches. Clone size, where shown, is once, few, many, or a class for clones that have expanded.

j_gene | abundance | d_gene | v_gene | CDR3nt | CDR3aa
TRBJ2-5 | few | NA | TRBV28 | TGTGCCAGCAGCTCCCCCGGGACGGAGCAAGAGACCCAGTACTTC | CASSSPGTEQETQYF
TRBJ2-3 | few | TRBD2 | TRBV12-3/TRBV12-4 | TGTGCCAGCAGTTTTCGCTTGGGCGGGGGTCCCCTTGGTACGCAGTATTTT | CASSFRLGGGPLGTQYF
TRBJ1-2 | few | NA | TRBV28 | TGTGCCAGCAGTCCGCTGGTAGGCTACACCTTC | CASSPLVGYTF
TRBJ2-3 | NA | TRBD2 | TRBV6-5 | TGTGCCAGCACCATACGGGGGGGGTGGATCACAGATACGCAGTATTTT | CASTIRGGWITDTQYF
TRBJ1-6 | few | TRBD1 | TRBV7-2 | TGTGCCAGCACCGACAAGGGACAGGGGTCACCCCTCCACTTT | CASTDKGQGSPLHF
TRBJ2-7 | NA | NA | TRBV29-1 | TGCAGCGTTGAAGGGCAGGGACGCTACGAGCAGTACTTC | CSVEGQGRYEQYF
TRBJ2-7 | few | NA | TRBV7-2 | TGTGCCAGCAGCCGAGATGGGGGGGCTTACTCCTACGAGCAGTACTTC | CASSRDGGAYSYEQYF
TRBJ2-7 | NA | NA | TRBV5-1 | TGCGCCAGCAGCCCCCGAGCTTCGCCTGGGGAGTGCGAGCAGTACTTC | CASSPRASPGECEQYF
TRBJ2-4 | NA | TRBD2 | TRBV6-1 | TGTGCCAGCAGTCAGACTAGCGGGGGGAAAGGTGGATTGGACATTCAGTACTTC | CASSQTSGGKGGLDIQYF
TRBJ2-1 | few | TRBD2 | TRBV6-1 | TGTGCCAGCAGTGAAACCGGGACTAGCGGGGCCAATGAGCAGTTCTTC | CASSETGTSGANEQFF
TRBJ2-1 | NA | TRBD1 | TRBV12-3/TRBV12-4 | TGTGCCAGCGGAAAAGGACAGGGGTACAATGAGCAGTTCTTC | CASGKGQGYNEQFF
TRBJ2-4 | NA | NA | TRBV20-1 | TGCAGTGCTAGGGGGGAACAAGGCAATGAGCAGTACTTC | CSARGEQGNEQYF
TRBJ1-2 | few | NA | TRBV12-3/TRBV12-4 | TGTGCCAGCAGTTTGGCGGGGGTGAGGACTGGCTACACCTTC | CASSLAGVRTGYTF
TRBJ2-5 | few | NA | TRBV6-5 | TGTGCCAGCAGTGGCGAAGGTACCCAGTACTTC | CASSGEGTQYF
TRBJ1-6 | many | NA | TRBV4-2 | TGTGCCAGCAGCCAAGATCCCGGGAATTCACCCCTCCACTTT | CASSQDPGNSPLHF
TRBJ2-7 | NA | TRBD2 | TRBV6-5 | TGTGCCAGCAGTTACGCAGCGGGGGCCTCCTACGAGCAGTACTTC | CASSYAAGASYEQYF
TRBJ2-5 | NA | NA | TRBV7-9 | TGTGCCAGCAGCCCACGGGACATGGATCCAGAGACCCAGTACTTC | CASSPRDMDPETQYF
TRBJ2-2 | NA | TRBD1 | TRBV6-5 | TGTGCCAGCAGTCCCGGACAGGGTGAGGCCGGGGAGCTGTTTTTT | CASSPGQGEAGELFF
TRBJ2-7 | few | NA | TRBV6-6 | TGTGCCAGCAGTTACTCACGGCAGGGCTCCTACGAGCAGTACTTC | CASSYSRQGSYEQYF
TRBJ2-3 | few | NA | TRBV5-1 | TGCGCCAGCAGCCCTAAGCCCATAACGACTAGCACAGATACGCAGTATTTT | CASSPKPITTSTDTQYF
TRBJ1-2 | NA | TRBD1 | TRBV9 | TGTGCCAGCAGCGTAGTATCGGAGGGGACAGGTGGAGGCTACACCTTC | CASSVVSEGTGGGYTF
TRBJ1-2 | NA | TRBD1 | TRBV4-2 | TGTGCCAGCAGCCCCTCCGACAGGGACCATAGCTACACCTTC | CASSPSDRDHSYTF
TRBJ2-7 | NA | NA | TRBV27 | TGTGCCAGTCGAAGTCCTGGGGTCTACGAGCAGTACTTC | CASRSPGVYEQYF
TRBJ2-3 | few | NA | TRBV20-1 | TGCAGTGCTAGAGAGGGGAGGTTAGGGAGCACAGATACGCAGTATTTT | CSAREGRLGSTDTQYF
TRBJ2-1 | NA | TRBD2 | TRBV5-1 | TGCGCCAGCAGCTTGGCCGCGGGGGGAAATATTGAGCAGTTCTTC | CASSLAAGGNIEQFF
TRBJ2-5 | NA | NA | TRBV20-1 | TGCAGTGCTCCTGGTTGTGTGGGGCGGGAGACCCAGTACTTC | CSAPGCVGRETQYF
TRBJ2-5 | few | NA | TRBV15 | TGTGCCACCAGCAGAGATTTTTTGGGGCAAGAGACCCAGTACTTC | CATSRDFLGQETQYF
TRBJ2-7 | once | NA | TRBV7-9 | TGTGCCAGCAGCTTAGTAAGCAGGGGGCAGTACTTC | CASSLVSRGQYF
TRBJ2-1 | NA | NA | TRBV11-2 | TGTGCCAGCAGCTTAAATCAGGGAGGTCGTTTGAATGAGCAGTTCTTC | CASSLNQGGRLNEQFF
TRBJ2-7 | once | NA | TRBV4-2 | TGTGCCAGCAGCCAAGTCACAGGGCGAAGCTCCTACGAGCAGTACTTC | CASSQVTGRSSYEQYF
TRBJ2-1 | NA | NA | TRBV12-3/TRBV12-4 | TGTGCCAGCAGTGCCCTCCAATGGGCAGGGATGACCTACAATGAGCAGTTCTTC | CASSALQWAGMTYNEQFF
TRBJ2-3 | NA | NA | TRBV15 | TGTGCCACCGGGTTTAGGACAGATACGCAGTATTTT | CATGFRTDTQYF
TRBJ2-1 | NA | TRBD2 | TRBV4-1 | TGCGCCAGCAGCCAGCCGCGGGGGACCTCCTACAATGAGCAGTTCTTC | CASSQPRGTSYNEQFF
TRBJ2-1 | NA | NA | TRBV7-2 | TGTGCCAGCAGCTTATTCTTCGGCTCAGGCCAGTTCTTC | CASSLFFGSGQFF
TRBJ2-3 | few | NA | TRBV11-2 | TGTGCCAGCAGCCACCCGGGCGGATACACAGATACGCAGTATTTT | CASSHPGGYTDTQYF
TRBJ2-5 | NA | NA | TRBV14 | TGTGCCAGCAGCCAAGAGACGGGTTCCCAAGAGACCCAGTACTTC | CASSQETGSQETQYF
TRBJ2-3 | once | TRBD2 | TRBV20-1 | TGCAGTGCTAGAGGGGCTAGCGGTGGAACAGATACGCAGTATTTT | CSARGASGGTDTQYF
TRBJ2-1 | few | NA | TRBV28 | TGTGCCAGCAGTTCCCTCGGAGCGGCGGTGGTTAAGCAGTTCTTC | CASSSLGAAVVKQFF
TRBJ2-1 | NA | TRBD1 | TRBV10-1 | TGCGCCAGCAGTGATTGGACAGGGGGCGGTGTGCAGTTCTTC | CASSDWTGGGVQFF
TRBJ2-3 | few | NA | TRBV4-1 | TGCGCCAGCAGCACCGGGCCGGGTGGAGATACGCAGTATTTT | CASSTGPGGDTQYF
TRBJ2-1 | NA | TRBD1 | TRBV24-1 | TGTGCCACCAGCGCGACAGGGGTTGAGCAGTTCTTC | CATSATGVEQFF
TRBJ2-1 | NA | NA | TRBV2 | TGTGCCCGACGGATGGAAGGGGCATACAATGAGCAGTTCTTC | CARRMEGAYNEQFF
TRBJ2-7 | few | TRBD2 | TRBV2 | TGTGCCAGCAGTATTCCCCGTGGGCGGGAGTACGAGCAGTACTTC | CASSIPRGREYEQYF
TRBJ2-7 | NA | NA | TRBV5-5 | TGTGCCAGCAGCTTAGGTTTTAGCGGCAACTCCTACGAGCAGTACTTC | CASSLGFSGNSYEQYF
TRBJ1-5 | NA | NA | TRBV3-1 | TGTGCCAGCAGCCCGGAGGGGAAACGGCCCCAGCATTTT | CASSPEGKRPQHF
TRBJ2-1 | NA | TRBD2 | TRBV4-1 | TGCGCCAGCAGCCAAGTCCATAGCGGGCCTGACAATGAGCAGTTCTTC | CASSQVHSGPDNEQFF
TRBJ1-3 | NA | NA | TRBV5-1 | TGCGCCAGCAGCCTGGGAGGGGAGGCCGGTTCCAACACCATATATTTT | CASSLGGEAGSNTIYF
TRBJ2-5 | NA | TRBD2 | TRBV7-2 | TGTGCCGGCAGCCAGGGACTAGCGGCCCAAGAGACCCAGTACTTC | CAGSQGLAAQETQYF
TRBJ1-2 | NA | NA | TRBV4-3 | TGCGCCAGCAGCCAAGACGGCCGTTATGGCTACACCTTC | CASSQDGRYGYTF
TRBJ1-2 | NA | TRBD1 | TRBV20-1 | TGCAGTGCTAGAGGTCTGACAGGGACCGCTTACTATGGCTACACCTTC | CSARGLTGTAYYGYTF
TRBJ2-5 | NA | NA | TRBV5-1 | TGCGCCAGCAGCTCGGGAAGTTCGGAGACCCAGTACTTC | CASSSGSSETQYF
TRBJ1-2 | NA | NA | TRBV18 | TGTGCCAGCTCACTACCCGCAGCTTTCTATGGCTACACCTTC | CASSLPAAFYGYTF
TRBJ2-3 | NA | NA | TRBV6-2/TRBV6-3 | TGTGCCAGCAGTTACCCCGGGGTCCCAGATACGCAGTATTTT | CASSYPGVPDTQYF
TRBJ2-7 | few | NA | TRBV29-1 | TGCAGCGTTGCGTCGGGGTTCAGACTCTACGAGCAGTACTTC | CSVASGFRLYEQYF
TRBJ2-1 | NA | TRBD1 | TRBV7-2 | TGTGCCAGCAGCTTAGTGGGACAGGGGTCAGGGTACAATGAGCAGTTCTTC | CASSLVGQGSGYNEQFF
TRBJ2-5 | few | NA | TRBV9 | TGTGCCAGCAGCGGAGGATACCCGGAGACCCAGTACTTC | CASSGGYPETQYF